One and the same sample provided the 21 T cell receptor beta chains below, sequenced in a study of blood T cells in healthy people across ages. Combining a sample-barcoded 5' primer with a J-beta primer mix, a second PCR ran for about 7 to 12 cycles. Using its own MiXCR run on the 5' RACE reads, TCRdb lists one record per CDR3 protein. The sample holds around 710,000 distinct CDR3 sequences, about 42% seen once. Sequencing used blood. The receptors here all came from a woman in her sixties or seventies in good health.

Comment on this clonotype: One base away lies a much larger clone, so this may be a sequencing read error. This rearrangement joins TRBV19 to TRBJ2-7; the D gene is possibly TRBD1 (7 bases). Deletions cut 7 bases from V and 7 bases from J, with 17 bases between. This CDR3 comprises 13 residues. The V gene's germline CDR1 is LNHDA and CDR2 SQIVND (reference sequence). CDR3 DNA: TGTGCCAGTACCGCCAGGGGGGCGGATGAGCAGTACTTC. Its translation: CASTARGADEQYF.

The chain carries TRBV9 and TRBJ2-2, with 8 nucleotides matching TRBD2. CDR3 size: 15 residues. CDR1 is SGDLS, CDR2 YYNGEE, per germline. V was clipped by 3 bases and J by 4 bases; unmatched bases: 5. This CDR3 reads CASSAGGPGTGELFF. CDR3 coding DNA: TGTGCCAGCAGCGCGGGGGGGCCGGGCACCGGGGAGCTGTTTTTT.

V usage is TRBV5-1 and J usage is TRBJ1-1, with 7 bases aligning to TRBD1. V was pared by 6 bases and J by 6 bases, with 11 bases of the junction left unmatched. There are 14 residues in the CDR3. Germline values: CDR1 SGHRS, CDR2 YFSETQ. CDR3 in DNA: TGCGCCAGCACCAAGGACAGGTATAATTCTGAAGCTTTCTTT. Its translation: CASTKDRYNSEAFF. The variable domain in full, with the rest retrieved from reference TRBV5-1 and TRBJ1-1, is KAGVTQTPRYLIKTRGQQVTLSCSPISGHRSVSWYQQTPGQGLQFLFEYFSETQRNKGNFPGRFSGRQFSNSRSEMNVSTLELGDSALYLCASTKDRYNSEAFFGQGTRLTVV.

The chain carries TRBV7-9 and TRBJ2-7, with 7 bases aligning to TRBD1. V lost 5 bases and J lost 1; bases outside the gene matches: 5. The CDR3 is 14 residues long. CDR1 is SEHNR, CDR2 FQNEAQ, per germline (reference sequence). The CDR3 loop is CASSHRDRSYEQYF. DNA of the CDR3: TGTGCCAGCAGCCACCGGGACAGATCCTACGAGCAGTACTTC.

The chain carries TRBV7-2 and TRBJ2-1; 8 nucleotides align to TRBD2. V shed 5 bases and J 9 bases; nucleotides not matched to a gene: 15. CDR3 size: 16 residues. Germline V gene lookup returns CDR1 SGHTA and CDR2 FQGNSA. The CDR3: CASSTGLAYGRSEQFF. In DNA form, the CDR3 reads TGTGCCAGCAGCACAGGACTAGCCTACGGGAGAAGTGAGCAGTTCTTC.

This clonotype came up many times. V and J are TRBV2 and TRBJ2-5, with D possibly being TRBD2 (5 bases). Trimming cost V 4 bases and J 5 bases, with 8 bases left between them. The CDR3 loop spans 12 amino acids. The germline V gene encodes CDR1 SNHLY and CDR2 FYNNEI. The CDR3 is CASSGVAETQYF. The CDR3 region has the DNA TGTGCCAGCAGTGGAGTAGCGGAGACCCAGTACTTC.

For this clonotype: It may be a read error: a sequence one base away is much more abundant. The chain uses TRBV7-9 and TRBJ2-1; 9 nucleotides line up with TRBD2. This CDR3 is built from 18 residues. Germline CDR1 SEHNR, CDR2 FQNEAQ (reference sequence). The CDR3 DNA reads TGTGCCGGCAGCTTACCCGCGGGAGGGGATCCCTCCTACAATGAGCAGTTCTTC. Residues: CAGSLPAGGDPSYNEQFF.

This clonotype was detected ten times or more. The chain is built from TRBV7-3 and TRBJ2-5; maybe TRBD2 (6 bases). This CDR3 is 15 amino acids long. CDR1 is SGHTA and CDR2 is FQGTGA in the germline V gene. With 1 base removed from V and 5 bases from J, the gap between germline ends came to 14 bases. CDR3 sequence: CASSLNGGGRETQYF. CDR3 nucleotides: TGTGCCAGCAGCTTAAACGGGGGAGGCCGGGAGACCCAGTACTTC.

The rearrangement joins TRBV5-1 to TRBJ2-2, with D possibly matching TRBD2 (5 bases). This CDR3 has 15 amino acids. The V gene lost 0 bases and the J gene lost 5 bases, with 11 bases spanning the gap. The germline V gene encodes CDR1 SGHRS and CDR2 YFSETQ. DNA of the CDR3: TGCGCCAGCAGCTTGGTGGGAGATATGACCGGGGAGCTGTTTTTT. Its translation is CASSLVGDMTGELFF.

This clonotype was counted ten times or more. This rearrangement joins TRBV5-1 to TRBJ2-7; tentatively, D is TRBD1 (6 bases). V lost 0 bases and J lost 7, with 20 bases in between. The CDR3 length is 16 residues. The germline V gene encodes CDR1 SGHRS and CDR2 YFSETQ. The CDR3 protein is CASSLDSGALNGEQYF. The CDR3 DNA reads TGCGCCAGCAGCTTGGATTCAGGGGCTTTAAATGGTGAGCAGTACTTC.

This clonotype has a count of ten or more. V is TRBV6-5 and J is TRBJ2-7; D is perhaps TRBD1 or TRBD2 (5 bases each). The CDR3 loop spans 14 amino acids. Looked up from germline, CDR1 is MNHEY and CDR2 is SVGAGI. Trimming took 2 bases from V and 4 from J, leaving 12 bases between them. CDR3 DNA sequence: TGTGCCAGCAGTTACGGGGGTGATGAGTACGAGCAGTACTTC. Protein sequence: CASSYGGDEYEQYF.

The CDR3 is CASTTTGTGDHEQFF. The CDR3 DNA sequence: TGTGCCAGCACAACGACCGGGACAGGAGATCATGAGCAGTTCTTC. The rearrangement joins TRBV28 to TRBJ2-1; 8 bases line up with TRBD1. Per the germline V gene, CDR1 is MDHEN and CDR2 is SYDVKM. V lost 7 bases to trimming and J lost 8 bases; unmatched junction nucleotides: 13. This CDR3 contains 15 residues.

This clonotype was detected many times. V and J are TRBV27 and TRBJ2-3; D not resolved. Trimming cost V 4 bases and J 2 bases, with 10 bases left between them. Germline CDR1 reads MNHEY; CDR2 reads SMNVEV (reference sequence). The CDR3 contains 14 residues. The CDR3 DNA reads TGTGCCAGCAGTTGGACCGGAGTCACAGATACGCAGTATTTT. Translated: CASSWTGVTDTQYF.

This clonotype came up a few times. The gene calls are TRBV25-1 and TRBJ1-1; D not certain. The CDR3 extends over 12 amino acids. V lost 2 bases, J lost 10 bases, and 11 bases lay in between. Germline V gives CDR1 MGHDK, CDR2 SYGVNS. Written as DNA, the CDR3 is TGTGCCAGCAGTGAAGGGTTGCAGAGAGCTTTCTTT. Protein product: CASSEGLQRAFF.

At least ten counts were recorded for this clonotype. The V and J genes are TRBV13 and TRBJ2-3; D is unclear. V lost 5 bases and J lost 6, with 9 bases in between. The germline gives CDR1 PRHDT, CDR2 FYEKMQ (reference sequence). The CDR3 spans 12 residues. Written as DNA, the CDR3 is TGTGCCAGCAGCCCTCAACGGGATACGCAGTATTTT. This gives the protein CASSPQRDTQYF. Full variable domain (missing parts from reference TRBV13 and TRBJ2-3): AAGVIQSPRHLIKEKRETATLKCYPIPRHDTVYWYQQGPGQDPQFLISFYEKMQSDKGSIPDRFSAQQFSDYHSELNMSSLELGDSALYFCASSPQRDTQYFGPGTRLTVL.

This sequence joins TRBV27 and TRBJ1-4; TRBD1 agrees at 8 bases. The junction had 7 bases not matched to a gene; V was cut back by 4 bases and J by 6 bases. The CDR3 length is 15 residues. CDR1 MNHEY and CDR2 SMNVEV come from the germline V gene (reference sequence). The CDR3 DNA follows: TGTGCCAGCAGTTGGGGGACAGGCGTAGATGAAAAACTGTTTTTT. Translation: CASSWGTGVDEKLFF.

The chain combines TRBV5-1 with TRBJ1-2, with D perhaps TRBD1 (5 bases). The CDR3 contains 17 residues. Trimming cost V 4 bases and J 2 bases, with 21 bases left between them. CDR1 is SGHRS and CDR2 is YFSETQ in the germline V gene. CDR3 nucleotide sequence: TGCGCCAGCAGCCCGGAGGGGAGTAAGGCTGACAACTATGGCTACACCTTC. Its translation: CASSPEGSKADNYGYTF.

The genes are TRBV7-9 and TRBJ1-1, with D uncertain. The CDR3 runs to 12 residues. Germline CDR1 and CDR2: SEHNR and FQNEAQ (reference sequence). Trimming left V 6 bases short and J 5 bases short, with 10 bases between. In nucleotides, the CDR3 is TGTGCCAGCAGTGCCAGTAAAACTGAAGCTTTCTTT. The encoded protein is CASSASKTEAFF.

This clonotype was recorded many times. The chain carries TRBV7-2 and TRBJ2-4; D is undetermined. This CDR3 is built from 11 residues. Germline V gene sequence: CDR1 SGHTA, CDR2 FQGNSA. Trimming removed 5 bases at V and 9 bases at J, with 8 bases between. The CDR3 sequence: CASSPLGIQYF. For the CDR3, the DNA is TGTGCCAGCAGCCCCCTCGGCATTCAGTACTTC.

J is TRBJ1-1 and V is TRBV5-6; weak D call: TRBD1 (6 bases). Looked up from germline, CDR1 is SGHDT and CDR2 is YYEEEE. V was shortened by 1 base and J by 5 bases, with 12 bases between the two germline ends. The CDR3 contains 14 residues. DNA of the CDR3: TGTGCCAGCAGCTTGTTGGGGGCGCAGACTGAAGCTTTCTTT. It encodes CASSLLGAQTEAFF.

This clonotype has a count of ten or more. The chain is built from TRBV7-3 and TRBJ2-1; D not resolved. V was pared by 3 bases and J by 1 base, with 7 bases between. Looked up from germline, CDR1 is SGHTA and CDR2 is FQGTGA. The CDR3 runs to 14 residues. The CDR3 loop reads CASSLGFSYNEQFF. CDR3 nucleotides: TGTGCCAGCAGCTTGGGCTTTTCCTACAATGAGCAGTTCTTC. Full variable domain (outside the CDR3, taken from reference TRBV7-3 and TRBJ2-1): GAGVSQTPSNKVTEKGKYVELRCDPISGHTALYWYRQSLGQGPEFLIYFQGTGAADDSGLPNDRFFAVRPEGSVSTLKIQRTERGDSAVYLCASSLGFSYNEQFFGPGTRLTVL.